The 30 T cell receptor beta chains given below trace back to one sample, sequenced in a study of cytomegalovirus exposure and HLA in healthy donors. The protocol was immunoSEQ multiplex PCR, while the TCRdb copy is restricted to in-frame clones and leaves out a portion. The sample has a few hundred thousand clones, about 86% seen once; the top ten hold just under 3%. The sequencing sample was made of PBMCs. Every receptor here comes from a woman aged 18-29 years in good health and CMV-seronegative.

V usage is TRBV19 and J usage is TRBJ2-2, with D hard to call. Trimming took 3 bases from V and 3 from J, leaving 8 bases between them. Germline values: CDR1 LNHDA, CDR2 SQIVND (reference sequence). The CDR3 consists of 14 residues. DNA for the CDR3: TGTGCCAGTAGTATGTGGAGCTACACCGGGGAGCTGTTTTTT. Its protein product is CASSMWSYTGELFF.

The genes are TRBV10-2 and TRBJ2-1, with 8 bases fitting TRBD2. This CDR3 region has 14 residues. In germline, CDR1 is WSHSY, CDR2 SAAADI. J lost 4 bases, V lost 4 bases, and 3 bases had no gene match. CDR3 DNA: TGCGCCAGCAGTGCGATAGCGGGATACAATGAGCAGTTCTTC. It codes for CASSAIAGYNEQFF.

The V and J genes are TRBV27 and TRBJ2-2; 8 bases are shared with TRBD1. CDR3 length: 18 amino acids. Germline V lookup: CDR1 MNHEY, CDR2 SMNVEV (reference sequence). Trimming removed 0 bases from V and 3 bases from J; junction bases left unmatched: 9. For the CDR3, the DNA is TGTGCCAGCAGTTTATCGGGGCTGCCAGGGGGCTACACCGGGGAGCTGTTTTTT. This encodes CASSLSGLPGGYTGELFF.

This chain links TRBV6-5 with TRBJ2-1; TRBD2 might be the D (6 bases). Per germline, CDR1 MNHEY and CDR2 SVGAGI. This CDR3 spans 14 amino acids. Trimming removed 8 bases at V and 3 bases at J, with 14 bases between. In DNA form, the CDR3 reads TGTGCCAGCGGGAAACTAGCCGACTACAATGAGCAGTTCTTC. Its translation is CASGKLADYNEQFF.

This chain links TRBV5-1 with TRBJ2-2, with 7 positions matching TRBD1. V shed 3 bases, J shed 4 bases, and the junction held 9 bases outside the gene matches. The CDR3 has 16 amino acids. CDR1 is SGHRS, CDR2 YFSETQ, per germline. The CDR3 DNA follows: TGCGCCAGCAGCTGGTCCCGGGACAGTTCCACCGGGGAGCTGTTTTTT. Protein: CASSWSRDSSTGELFF.

The chain carries TRBV28 and TRBJ1-1, with a weak D call TRBD1 (5 bases). The germline CDR1 and CDR2 sequences are MDHEN and SYDVKM. Trimming stripped 7 bases from V and 6 bases from J, with 21 bases between. This CDR3 has 15 residues. The CDR3 loop reads CASTTPGTLIAEAFF. CDR3 DNA: TGTGCCAGCACAACGCCCGGGACTCTTATTGCTGAAGCTTTCTTT.

The V gene is TRBV2, the J gene TRBJ2-3, with TRBD2 identical over 9 bases. The germline gives CDR1 SNHLY, CDR2 FYNNEI. The CDR3 is 16 residues long. V lost 8 bases, J lost 2 bases, and 11 bases stayed unmatched. The CDR3 nucleotides read TGTGCCAGCGGGGGCTGGGTAGCGGGAGACACAGATACGCAGTATTTT. It specifies CASGGWVAGDTDTQYF.

The chain employs TRBV29-1 and TRBJ1-2; a weak D match, TRBD1 (5 bases). This CDR3 is 15 amino acids long. Looked up from germline, CDR1 is SQVTM and CDR2 is ANQGSEA. V lost 6 bases and J lost 6, with 23 bases in between. CDR3 coding DNA: TGCAGCGTCGCTCGATCAGGGCACAGGAATGATGGCTACACCTTC. Translating gives CSVARSGHRNDGYTF. Full variable domain (remainder filled in from reference TRBV29-1 and TRBJ1-2): SAVISQKPSRDICQRGTSLTIQCQVDSQVTMMFWYRQQPGQSLTLIATANQGSEATYESGFVIDKFPISRPNLTFSTLTVSNMSPEDSSIYLCSVARSGHRNDGYTFGSGTRLTVV.

As to this clone: Mismatch with germline at one junction end may stem from a read error. This chain connects TRBV6-5 to TRBJ2-1; D is unresolved. The CDR3 sequence is 15 residues long. Germline V gives CDR1 MNHEY, CDR2 SVGAGI. In DNA, the CDR3 is TGTGCCAGCAGTCTTTCCTCCCTGTCCTTCAATGAGCAGTTCTTC. It yields the protein CASSLSSLSFNEQFF.

The CDR3 loop reads CASSLRLAANYEQYF. The CDR3, as DNA: TGTGCCAGCAGTTTACGGCTAGCGGCTAACTACGAGCAGTACTTC. The chain uses TRBV27 and TRBJ2-7; the match to TRBD2 covers 7 bases. The CDR3 is 15 amino acids. Germline V gene sequence: CDR1 MNHEY, CDR2 SMNVEV (reference sequence). The ends lost 2 bases at V and 3 bases at J; junction bases unmatched: 7.

This clone has just a few counts. The chain is built from TRBV29-1 and TRBJ2-7; no reliable D call. Germline V gene sequence: CDR1 SQVTM, CDR2 ANQGSEA. The CDR3 is 12 residues long. V shed 6 bases and J shed 2 bases, with 11 bases lying between them. In nucleotides, the CDR3 is TGCAGCGTGGCGGATACACCCTACGAGCAGTACTTC. It specifies CSVADTPYEQYF.

The chain employs TRBV2 and TRBJ1-5, with D unresolved. This CDR3 has 16 amino acids. Germline CDR1 is SNHLY and CDR2 is FYNNEI. Trimming removed 6 bases at V and 2 bases at J, with 17 bases between. Written as DNA, the CDR3 is TGTGCCAGCAGGGAACAAAACGCGGCAGGCAATCAGCCCCAGCATTTT. The encoded protein is CASREQNAAGNQPQHF.

The chain has TRBV10-3 and TRBJ2-7, with D possibly being TRBD2 (7 bases). Germline V CDR1 and CDR2: ENHRY, SYGVKD. Trimming stripped 0 bases from V and 7 bases from J, with 10 bases between. This CDR3 contains 13 residues. CDR3 in DNA: TGTGCCATCAGTGAGTCAGGGGGGGAAGAGCAGTACTTC. Translated, it gives CAISESGGEEQYF.

V and J are TRBV11-2 and TRBJ2-7; 7 bases are a match to TRBD1. The V segment lost 3 bases and the J segment 6 bases; nucleotides outside the gene matches: 2. The CDR3 consists of 12 residues. Germline V gene data show CDR1 as SGHAT and CDR2 as FQNNGV. For the CDR3, the DNA is TGTGCCAGCAGCTTCGCAGGGGGCGAGCAGTACTTC. It encodes CASSFAGGEQYF.

The chain carries TRBV27 and TRBJ2-7, with D perhaps matching TRBD1 (6 bases). The CDR3 sequence is 14 residues long. Looked up from germline, CDR1 is MNHEY and CDR2 is SMNVEV (reference sequence). V was pared by 5 bases and J by 0 bases, with 11 bases between. In DNA, the CDR3 is TGTGCCAGCAGTCCGATGGACAGCTCCTACGAGCAGTACTTC. Its protein product is CASSPMDSSYEQYF.

The CDR3 is CASSPQPAGTEAFF. The CDR3 bases are TGTGCCAGCAGTCCCCAGCCGGCGGGCACTGAAGCTTTCTTT. V usage is TRBV6-5 and J usage is TRBJ1-1; D unclear. Germline V gene data show CDR1 as MNHEY and CDR2 as SVGAGI. V shed 5 bases and J shed 4 bases, with 14 bases lying between them. This CDR3 comprises 14 residues.

This chain uses TRBV29-1 with TRBJ2-7, with TRBD1 matching over 7 bases. CDR3 length: 11 residues. The V gene's germline CDR1 is SQVTM and CDR2 ANQGSEA. V lost 7 bases, J lost 6 bases, and 6 bases stayed unmatched. The CDR3 is CSARGSGEQYF. CDR3 coding DNA: TGCAGCGCCAGGGGGTCCGGCGAGCAGTACTTC.

The rearrangement links TRBV19 to TRBJ2-7, with 15 bases lining up with TRBD2. The germline V gene has CDR1 LNHDA and CDR2 SQIVND (reference sequence). V lost 11 bases to trimming and J lost 3 bases; unmatched junction nucleotides: 2. This CDR3 is built from 13 residues. The CDR3 sequence: CAGTSGRRYEQYF. CDR3 nucleotide sequence: TGTGCCGGGACTAGCGGGAGGCGCTACGAGCAGTACTTC.

The CDR3: CASRPLAGWTDTQYF. The CDR3 DNA reads TGTGCCAGCCGACCCCTAGCGGGATGGACAGATACGCAGTATTTT. The chain has TRBV27 and TRBJ2-3; the match to TRBD2 covers 9 bases. After removal of 8 bases from V and 3 bases from J, the junction contained 9 bases not matched to a gene. Germline V gene sequence: CDR1 MNHEY, CDR2 SMNVEV (reference sequence). This CDR3 region has 15 residues.

The rearrangement joins TRBV28 to TRBJ2-3; 10 bases align to TRBD2. V trimming: 5 bases; J trimming: 4 bases; junction bases outside the gene matches: 9. Germline V gene sequence: CDR1 MDHEN, CDR2 SYDVKM. The CDR3 contains 16 residues. The DNA for the CDR3 is TGTGCCAGCAGTCTACCTTTAGCGGGAGGCCCAGATACGCAGTATTTT. It translates to CASSLPLAGGPDTQYF.

This clone occurred a few times. CDR3 residues: CATSGGKYTEAFF. CDR3 sequence (DNA): TGTGCCACCAGCGGGGGGAAGTACACTGAAGCTTTCTTT. The chain couples TRBV15 to TRBJ1-1, with a tentative D call TRBD1 (5 bases). The length of the CDR3 is 13 residues. Germline CDR1 and CDR2: LNHNV and YYDKDF (reference sequence). Deletions cut 5 bases from V and 3 bases from J, with 10 bases between.

The chain recombines TRBV2 with TRBJ2-1; possibly TRBD2 for D (5 bases). The length of the CDR3 is 15 residues. The V end lost 6 bases, the J end lost 1 base, and 13 bases lay between the germline ends. Per germline, CDR1 SNHLY and CDR2 FYNNEI. The CDR3 here is CASRRAGASYNEQFF. The DNA for the CDR3 is TGTGCCAGCAGGAGGGCGGGTGCGTCCTACAATGAGCAGTTCTTC.

The chain has TRBV28 and TRBJ2-7, with TRBD1 as a possible D gene (6 bases). V dropped 7 bases and J dropped 2 bases, with 15 bases sitting between them. This CDR3 contains 14 residues. CDR1 and CDR2 (germline): MDHEN, SYDVKM. Here the CDR3 reads CASTAIDRTYEQYF. The DNA for the CDR3 is TGTGCCAGCACAGCCATTGACAGGACCTACGAGCAGTACTTC.

The V and J genes are TRBV7-2 and TRBJ2-3; a weak D match, TRBD2 (5 bases). The CDR3 runs to 14 residues. The ends were cut back, 5 bases at V and 4 bases at J, with 13 bases in the middle. Germline V gene lookup returns CDR1 SGHTA and CDR2 FQGNSA. The CDR3 region is CASSPRPRADTQYF. For the CDR3, the DNA is TGTGCCAGCAGCCCACGCCCGCGGGCAGATACGCAGTATTTT.

The chain links TRBV20-1 to TRBJ2-4; D is perhaps TRBD2 (6 bases). The V gene lost 8 bases and the J gene lost 8 bases, with 13 bases spanning the gap. This CDR3 comprises 11 residues. Germline V lookup: CDR1 DFQATT, CDR2 SNEGSKA (reference sequence). CDR3 coding DNA: TGCAGTCCCAGAACGGGGGACATTCAGTACTTC. Translating gives CSPRTGDIQYF.

J is TRBJ2-2 and V is TRBV7-6, with 9 bases aligning to TRBD1. Trimming took 5 bases from V and 6 from J; bases not matched to a gene: 7. CDR3 length: 15 amino acids. Per germline, CDR1 SGHVS and CDR2 FNYEAQ. The CDR3 DNA reads as TGTGCCAGCAGCCAGGGACAGGGAATCTCCGGGGAGCTGTTTTTT. This translates into CASSQGQGISGELFF.

The chain has TRBV13 and TRBJ1-2; D may be TRBD1 (5 bases). The CDR3 covers 12 residues. V lost 5 bases and J lost 5, with 9 bases in between. The germline gives CDR1 PRHDT, CDR2 FYEKMQ (reference sequence). CDR3 DNA: TGTGCCAGCAGCCTCGGGGGATATGGCTACACCTTC. This codes for CASSLGGYGYTF.

The chain recombines TRBV19 with TRBJ2-7, with D perhaps TRBD2 (6 bases). Germline V gene data show CDR1 as LNHDA and CDR2 as SQIVND (reference sequence). The CDR3 runs to 14 residues. The ends were cut back, 7 bases at V and 3 bases at J, with 16 bases in the middle. CDR3 loop: CASNGGSANYEQYF. CDR3 bases: TGTGCCAGTAATGGGGGGTCCGCTAACTACGAGCAGTACTTC.

This rearrangement joins TRBV27 to TRBJ2-2, with a weak D call TRBD2 (6 bases). The V end lost 8 bases, the J end lost 5 bases, and 15 bases lay between the germline ends. Germline assignment: CDR1 MNHEY and CDR2 SMNVEV (reference sequence). The CDR3 runs 14 residues. CDR3 residues: CASLRAGFTGELFF. CDR3 sequence (DNA): TGTGCCAGCCTAAGGGCGGGGTTTACCGGGGAGCTGTTTTTT.

J is TRBJ1-3 and V is TRBV6-1; D gene unclear. The CDR3 totals 15 residues. Trimming cost V 7 bases and J 0 bases, with 13 bases left between them. Germline CDR1 MNHNS, CDR2 SASEGT. In DNA, the CDR3 is TGTGCCAGCACCCGCCCGGTTGGCTCTGGAAACACCATATATTTT. Translating it yields CASTRPVGSGNTIYF.